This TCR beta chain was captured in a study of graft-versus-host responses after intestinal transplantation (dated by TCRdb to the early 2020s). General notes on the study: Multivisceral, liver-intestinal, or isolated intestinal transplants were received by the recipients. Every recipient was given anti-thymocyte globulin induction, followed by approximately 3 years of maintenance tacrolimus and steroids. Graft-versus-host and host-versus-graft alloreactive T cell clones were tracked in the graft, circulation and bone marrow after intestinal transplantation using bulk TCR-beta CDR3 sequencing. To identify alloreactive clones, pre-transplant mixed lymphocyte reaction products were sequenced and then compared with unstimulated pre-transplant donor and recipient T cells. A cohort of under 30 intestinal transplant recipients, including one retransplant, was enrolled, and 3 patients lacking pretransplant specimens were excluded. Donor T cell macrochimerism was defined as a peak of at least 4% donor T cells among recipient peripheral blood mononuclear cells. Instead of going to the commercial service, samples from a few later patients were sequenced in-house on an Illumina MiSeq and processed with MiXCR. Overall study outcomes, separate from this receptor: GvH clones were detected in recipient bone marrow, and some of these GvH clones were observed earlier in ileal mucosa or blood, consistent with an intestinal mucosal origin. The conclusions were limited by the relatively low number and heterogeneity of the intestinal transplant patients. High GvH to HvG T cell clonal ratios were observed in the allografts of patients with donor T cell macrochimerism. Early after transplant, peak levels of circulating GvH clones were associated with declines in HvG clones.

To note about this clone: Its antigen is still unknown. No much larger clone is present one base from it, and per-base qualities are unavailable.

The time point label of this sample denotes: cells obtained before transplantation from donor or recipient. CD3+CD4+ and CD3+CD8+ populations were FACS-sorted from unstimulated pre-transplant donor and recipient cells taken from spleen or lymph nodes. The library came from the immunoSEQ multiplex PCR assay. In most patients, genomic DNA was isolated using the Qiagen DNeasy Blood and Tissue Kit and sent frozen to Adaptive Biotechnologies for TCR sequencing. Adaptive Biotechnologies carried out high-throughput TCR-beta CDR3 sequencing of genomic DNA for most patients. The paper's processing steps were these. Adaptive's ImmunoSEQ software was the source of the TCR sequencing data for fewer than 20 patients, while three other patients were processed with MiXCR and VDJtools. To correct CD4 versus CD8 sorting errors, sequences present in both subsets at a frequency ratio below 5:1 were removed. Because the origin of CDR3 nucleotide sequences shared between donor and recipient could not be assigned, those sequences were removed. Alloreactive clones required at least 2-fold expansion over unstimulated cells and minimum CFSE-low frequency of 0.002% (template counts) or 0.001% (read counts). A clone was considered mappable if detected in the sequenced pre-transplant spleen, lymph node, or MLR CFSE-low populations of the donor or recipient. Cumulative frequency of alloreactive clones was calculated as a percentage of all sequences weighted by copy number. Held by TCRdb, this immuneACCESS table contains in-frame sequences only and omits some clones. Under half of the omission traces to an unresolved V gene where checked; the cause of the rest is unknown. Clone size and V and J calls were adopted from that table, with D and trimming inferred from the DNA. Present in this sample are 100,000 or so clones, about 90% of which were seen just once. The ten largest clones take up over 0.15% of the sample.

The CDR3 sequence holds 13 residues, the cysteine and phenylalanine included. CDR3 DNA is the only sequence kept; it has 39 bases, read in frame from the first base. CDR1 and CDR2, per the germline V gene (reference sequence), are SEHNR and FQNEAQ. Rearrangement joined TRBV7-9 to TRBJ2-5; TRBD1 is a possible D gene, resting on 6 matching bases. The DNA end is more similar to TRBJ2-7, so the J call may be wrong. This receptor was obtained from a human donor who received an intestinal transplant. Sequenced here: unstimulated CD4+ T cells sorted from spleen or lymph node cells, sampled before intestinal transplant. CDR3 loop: CASSAVDRYEQYF. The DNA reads TGTGCCAGCAGCGCCGTGGACAGATACGAGCAGTACTTC.